Below, 25 T cell receptor beta chains from the same sample are listed, as sequenced in a study of blood T cell repertoires in COVID-19. Profiling relied on immunoSEQ multiplex PCR, and the TCRdb table lists in-frame clones only, not all of them. The sample includes approximately 140,000 clones, 87% of them seen just once. The specimen was PBMCs or T cells enriched from blood (not recorded which). The receptors shown here come from a woman between 40 and 50 years old who had been exposed to COVID-19.

This chain joins TRBV5-1 and TRBJ2-7, with 12 positions matching TRBD1. The CDR3 totals 14 residues. Trimming at V came to 4 bases and at J to 5 bases, leaving 4 bases not matched to a gene. Germline lookup yields CDR1 SGHRS and CDR2 YFSETQ. DNA of the CDR3: TGCGCCAGCAGCCGGGACAGGGGGCGCGACGAGCAGTACTTC. Protein product: CASSRDRGRDEQYF.

The CDR3 bases are TGCGCCAGCAGCTTGACCGCAGGTGGCGAAACTGAAGCTTTCTTT. It translates to CASSLTAGGETEAFF. The V call is TRBV5-1, the J call TRBJ1-1; D gene unclear. Trimming shortened V by 1 base and J by 5 bases, and 15 bases separated the two germline ends. The germline V gene has CDR1 SGHRS and CDR2 YFSETQ. The length of the CDR3 is 15 residues.

The DNA for the CDR3 is TGTGCCAGCAGCTTAAACAGACAGTACGAGCAGTACTTC. As protein: CASSLNRQYEQYF. The chain joins TRBV11-3 to TRBJ2-7, with a weak D call TRBD1 (5 bases). This CDR3 contains 13 residues. V was cut by 2 bases and J by 4 bases, with 9 bases left in between. Germline loops: CDR1 SGHNT, CDR2 YENEEA.

V usage is TRBV6-5 and J usage is TRBJ2-2, with 10 bases aligning to TRBD2. Germline lookup yields CDR1 MNHEY and CDR2 SVGAGI. Losses at the gene ends were 6 bases for V and 5 bases for J; bases not matched to a gene: 9. There are 16 residues in the CDR3. The CDR3 DNA reads as TGTGCCAGCAGCTACCGCCCAGCGGGAGGGACCGGGGAGCTGTTTTTT. Protein sequence: CASSYRPAGGTGELFF.

The rearrangement uses TRBV28 and TRBJ2-7, with D perhaps TRBD1 (6 bases). The V end lost 3 bases, the J end lost 3 bases, and 12 bases lay between the germline ends. The CDR3 has 14 residues. Germline CDR1 is MDHEN and CDR2 is SYDVKM. The CDR3: CASSFLGGGYEQYF. In nucleotides, the CDR3 is TGTGCCAGCAGTTTTCTTGGGGGCGGCTACGAGCAGTACTTC.

The chain uses TRBV12-3 or TRBV12-4 and TRBJ1-5; 7 bases line up with TRBD1. There are 13 residues in the CDR3. V trimming: 6 bases; J trimming: 8 bases; junction bases outside the gene matches: 7. CDR3 DNA sequence: TGTGCCAGCAGCCAGGGGGTCCAAAAGCCCCAGCATTTT. It encodes CASSQGVQKPQHF.

This clone was counted once. V is TRBV19 and J is TRBJ2-3, with D unresolved. The CDR3 sequence is 12 residues long. V was cut by 4 bases and J by 6 bases, with 8 bases left in between. The germline V gene encodes CDR1 LNHDA and CDR2 SQIVND (reference sequence). The CDR3 nucleotides read TGTGCCAGTAGTACCTCAGCGGATACGCAGTATTTT. The encoded protein is CASSTSADTQYF.

This clone has only one observation. The chain joins TRBV6-2 or TRBV6-3 to TRBJ2-1, with 10 bases matching TRBD2. The V gene end was trimmed by 4 bases and the J gene end by 3 bases; junction bases not matched to a gene: 18. Germline values: CDR1 MNHEY, CDR2 SVGEGT. This CDR3 spans 20 amino acids. The CDR3: CASSLQTRGGRLAGYNEQFF. DNA of the CDR3: TGTGCCAGCAGTTTGCAAACCCGAGGGGGAAGACTAGCGGGCTACAATGAGCAGTTCTTC.

The V gene is TRBV5-1, the J gene TRBJ2-2; 7 nucleotides line up with TRBD1. Trimming removed 4 bases from V and 6 bases from J; junction bases left unmatched: 6. Germline values: CDR1 SGHRS, CDR2 YFSETQ. CDR3 length: 14 amino acids. CDR3 DNA: TGCGCCAGCAGCACTCCGGGACAGCCCGGGGAGCTGTTTTTT. This codes for CASSTPGQPGELFF.

The chain has TRBV10-3 and TRBJ1-5; D not certain. The CDR3 has 14 residues. Germline V CDR1 and CDR2: ENHRY, SYGVKD. V gave up 3 bases and J gave up 5 bases, with 11 bases separating them. The CDR3 DNA sequence: TGTGCCATCAGTGAAAATCAGCTAGATCAGCCCCAGCATTTT. Amino acid sequence: CAISENQLDQPQHF.

V and J are TRBV29-1 and TRBJ2-3; TRBD2 matches 9 bases. Trimming took 7 bases from V and 6 from J; bases not matched to a gene: 14. This CDR3 comprises 15 residues. CDR1 and CDR2 (germline): SQVTM, ANQGSEA. CDR3 sequence reads: CSARKPGLARDTQYF. CDR3 coding DNA: TGCAGCGCTAGAAAACCGGGACTAGCCAGGGATACGCAGTATTTT.

This clone was found once. The rearrangement uses TRBV5-4 and TRBJ2-1, with TRBD2 matching 7 bases. The trim removed 4 bases at V and 5 bases at J, leaving 6 bases unmatched. This CDR3 comprises 14 residues. The germline CDR1 and CDR2 sequences are SGHNT and YYREEE (reference sequence). CDR3 protein: CASSLPGRDNEQFF. CDR3 DNA sequence: TGTGCCAGCAGCCTCCCGGGGAGGGACAATGAGCAGTTCTTC. Complete variable domain (other parts from reference TRBV5-4 and TRBJ2-1): ETGVTQSPTHLIKTRGQQVTLRCSSQSGHNTVSWYQQALGQGPQFIFQYYREEENGRGNFPPRFSGLQFPNYSSELNVNALELDDSALYLCASSLPGRDNEQFFGPGTRLTVL.

V usage is TRBV19 and J usage is TRBJ1-1, with 7 bases aligning to TRBD1. Looked up from germline, CDR1 is LNHDA and CDR2 is SQIVND (reference sequence). The V and J ends lost 5 bases and 0 bases, in that order; junction bases with no gene match: 9. This CDR3 comprises 16 residues. CDR3 sequence: CASSLSAGQMNTEAFF. The CDR3 nucleotides read TGTGCCAGTAGTCTATCCGCGGGACAGATGAACACTGAAGCTTTCTTT.

The V and J genes are TRBV11-3 and TRBJ2-2; TRBD2 is a possible D gene (6 bases). Germline V CDR1 and CDR2: SGHNT, YENEEA. V lost 8 bases and J lost 7, with 14 bases in between. The CDR3 runs 13 residues. The CDR3: CASQTGVGGELFF. CDR3 nucleotides: TGTGCCAGCCAGACGGGGGTCGGCGGGGAGCTGTTTTTT. Full variable domain (missing parts from reference TRBV11-3 and TRBJ2-2): EAGVVQSPRYKIIEKKQPVAFWCNPISGHNTLYWYLQNLGQGPELLIRYENEEAVDDSQLPKDRFSAERLKGVDSTLKIQPAELGDSAVYLCASQTGVGGELFFGEGSRLTVL.

The chain links TRBV3-1 (or the pseudogene TRBV3-2) to TRBJ1-2, with 8 bases identical to TRBD1. This CDR3 contains 18 residues. Trimming at V came to 3 bases and at J to 5 bases, leaving 17 bases not matched to a gene. Germline CDR1 and CDR2: LGHDT and YNNKEL (reference sequence). This chain's CDR3 is CASSQSTGDNRFPYGYTF. The CDR3 region has the DNA TGTGCCAGCAGCCAGTCGACAGGGGATAATCGTTTTCCGTATGGCTACACCTTC.

The chain has TRBV5-1 and TRBJ2-7; TRBD1 might be the D (6 bases). Germline values: CDR1 SGHRS, CDR2 YFSETQ. V lost 3 bases and J lost 2, with 15 bases in between. The CDR3 runs 15 residues. CDR3 region: CASSYAVGGTYEQYF. The CDR3, as DNA: TGCGCCAGCAGCTACGCGGTAGGGGGAACCTACGAGCAGTACTTC.

J is TRBJ1-2 and V is TRBV7-2; maybe TRBD1 (5 bases). Trimming removed 1 base from V and 6 bases from J, with 9 bases in between. The CDR3 is 13 residues long. Germline V gene lookup returns CDR1 SGHTA and CDR2 FQGNSA. CDR3 nucleotide sequence: TGTGCCAGCAGCTTAGGGGGCAGAAATGGCTACACCTTC. The encoded protein is CASSLGGRNGYTF. Supplemented by reference TRBV7-2 and TRBJ1-2, the full variable domain reads GAGVSQSPSNKVTEKGKDVELRCDPISGHTALYWYRQSLGQGLEFLIYFQGNSAPDKSGLPSDRFSAERTGGSVSTLTIQRTQQEDSAVYLCASSLGGRNGYTFGSGTRLTVV.

This clone appeared a few times. The CDR3 sequence is CASTLRGVDEQFF. As DNA, the CDR3 is TGTGCCAGCACCCTCCGGGGGGTGGATGAGCAGTTCTTC. The J gene is TRBJ2-1, the V gene TRBV7-9; TRBD2 matches 7 bases. This CDR3 is built from 13 residues. Germline CDR1 reads SEHNR; CDR2 reads FQNEAQ (reference sequence). Trimming at V came to 7 bases and at J to 8 bases, leaving 8 bases not matched to a gene.

This clone was seen only a few times. CDR3 sequence: CASSPHGLVSQETQYF. CDR3 bases: TGTGCCAGCAGCCCACACGGACTGGTCAGCCAAGAGACCCAGTACTTC. The rearrangement joins TRBV9 to TRBJ2-5; a possible D gene is TRBD2 (5 bases). Trimming removed 4 bases at V and 1 base at J, with 17 bases between. The germline CDR1 and CDR2 sequences are SGDLS and YYNGEE. The CDR3 is 16 residues long.

The J gene is TRBJ1-5, the V gene TRBV27; D remains ambiguous. The ends were cut back, 1 base at V and 2 bases at J, with 12 bases in the middle. Germline CDR1 is MNHEY and CDR2 is SMNVEV (reference sequence). This CDR3 comprises 16 residues. The DNA of the CDR3 is TGTGCCAGCAGTTTATTCGCTCCATCGGGCAATCAGCCCCAGCATTTT. Translated: CASSLFAPSGNQPQHF.

The chain joins TRBV7-9 to TRBJ1-1; D may be TRBD1 (5 bases). The CDR3 spans 18 residues. Germline V gives CDR1 SEHNR, CDR2 FQNEAQ (reference sequence). With 1 base removed from V and 0 bases from J, the gap between germline ends came to 18 bases. In nucleotides, the CDR3 is TGTGCCAGCAGCTTAGTTGCTTTCGGACAAAGCATGAACACTGAAGCTTTCTTT. As protein: CASSLVAFGQSMNTEAFF.

The chain combines TRBV7-2 with TRBJ2-3; no firm D call. The CDR3 covers 14 residues. Germline V gene sequence: CDR1 SGHTA, CDR2 FQGNSA. Deletions cut 2 bases from V and 2 bases from J, with 8 bases between. This chain's CDR3 is CASSLWAPTDTQYF. CDR3 nucleotide sequence: TGTGCCAGCAGCTTATGGGCCCCCACAGATACGCAGTATTTT.

The chain couples TRBV6-5 to TRBJ1-4; D is perhaps TRBD1 (6 bases). Germline V gene data show CDR1 as MNHEY and CDR2 as SVGAGI. CDR3 length: 14 amino acids. The V end was cut by 4 bases, the J end by 5 bases, with 11 bases between. The CDR3 DNA follows: TGTGCCAGCAGTTGGCAGGGGAAGAATGAAAAACTGTTTTTT. This encodes CASSWQGKNEKLFF.

The CDR3 sequence: CASSPYGPPVENTIYF. DNA of the CDR3: TGTGCCAGCTCACCCTACGGTCCGCCGGTGGAGAACACCATATATTTT. This sequence joins TRBV18 and TRBJ1-3; D unclear. This CDR3 region has 16 residues. Germline values: CDR1 KGHSH, CDR2 LQKENI. Trimming cost V 3 bases and J 7 bases, with 19 bases left between them.

The genes are TRBV12-5 and TRBJ2-3; 7 bases line up with TRBD2. Losses at the gene ends were 6 bases for V and 3 bases for J; bases not matched to a gene: 9. Germline values: CDR1 LGHNT, CDR2 FRNRAP. CDR3 length: 15 amino acids. The DNA for the CDR3 is TGTGCTAGTGGCACGCGGGGTAGCGGGACAGATACGCAGTATTTT. Translating gives CASGTRGSGTDTQYF.